This is a list of T cell receptor beta chains from one sample in a study of T cells in Graves' hyperthyroidism and ophthalmopathy. TCRdb redid the calling of the multiplex PCR reads with MiXCR, one entry per CDR3 protein. The sample shows 700,000 or so distinct CDR3 sequences, 15% to 20% of them seen only once. The sequenced sample consisted of blood. These receptors all come from a man aged 18-30 years with Graves' hyperthyroidism. Both conserved end residues are trimmed from each CDR3.

>TRBJ2-7|TRBV28
ASSGPGSVSYEQY
>TRBJ2-2|TRBV10-3
AIRGAGELF
>TRBJ2-1|TRBV2
ASMYFNEQF
>TRBJ1-2|TRBV15
ATRKTGVYGYT
>TRBJ2-7|TRBV5-4
ASSLRASLVSEQY
>TRBJ2-1|TRBV2
ASSNTGSVYNEQF
>TRBJ2-6|TRBV10-3
AISESTGANVLT
>TRBJ2-5|TRBV5-6
ASGGTSPRETQY
>TRBJ2-1|TRBV27
ASSLGWGSLDNEQF
>TRBJ2-5|TRBV28
ATSLASQKETQY
>TRBJ1-3|TRBV19
ASSITGFAGNTIY
>TRBJ2-7|TRBV12-3/TRBV12-4
ASSLRGTGSSYEQY
>TRBJ2-2|TRBV4-2
ASSLTSVNTGELF
>TRBJ2-7|TRBV6-1
ASSELAWGYEQY
>TRBJ1-1|TRBV28
ASTTPWALNTEAF
>TRBJ1-1|TRBV12-3/TRBV12-4
ASKPTGKKNTEAF
>TRBJ2-5|TRBV2
ASSEASGRWETQY
>TRBJ2-3|TRBV10-3
AISESTAGGTTDTQY
>TRBJ2-7|TRBV20-1
SASAQQSSYEQY
>TRBJ2-5|TRBV20-1
SARGDQETQY
>TRBJ1-4|TRBV19
ATLDRNREKLF
>TRBJ2-3|TRBV29-1
SSARVSTDTQY
>TRBJ2-7|TRBV2
ASSEWVLAAAEQY
>TRBJ1-3|TRBV5-1
ASSLGNSGNTIY
>TRBJ2-7|TRBV3-1
ASSQKLAGGTYEQY
>TRBJ2-1|TRBV5-1
ASSSGTSGRSSYNEQF
>TRBJ2-5|TRBV12-3/TRBV12-4
ASSLTEDWQETQY
>TRBJ1-2|TRBV28
ASSLGMSYGYT
>TRBJ2-1|TRBV6-2/TRBV6-3
ASSYELRVGAREQF
>TRBJ2-2|TRBV7-8
ASSGDRGSTGELF
>TRBJ1-4|TRBV5-1
ASSETATNEKLF
>TRBJ2-2|TRBV6-2/TRBV6-3
ASSLLAENTGELF
>TRBJ2-7|TRBV6-5
ASSFRTWGSYEQY
>TRBJ2-3|TRBV24-1
ATSGSISTDTQY
>TRBJ2-5|TRBV10-3
AISDRGLAEQTQY
>TRBJ2-7|TRBV30
AWSLLYEQY
>TRBJ2-1|TRBV20-1
SAPIPGQGLNEQF
>TRBJ2-1|TRBV19
ASNRLAGGLSSYNEQF
>TRBJ1-1|TRBV19
ASGPWGYGANTEAF
>TRBJ2-3|TRBV12-3/TRBV12-4
ASSFSGFPSTDTQY
>TRBJ2-2|TRBV11-2
ASSLRAGTGELF
>TRBJ2-7|TRBV28
ASTSYGRGSYEQY
>TRBJ2-2|TRBV12-3/TRBV12-4
ASRPGDVFRTSGGNTGELF
>TRBJ2-1|TRBV6-2/TRBV6-3
ASSHGASNEQF
>TRBJ1-1|TRBV20-1
SAHPGSLTTEAF
>TRBJ2-7|TRBV6-1
ASSEGGRGYEQY
>TRBJ2-3|TRBV24-1
ATSDPGRTVHTQY
>TRBJ2-3|TRBV6-2/TRBV6-3
ASRASGLTDTQY